This TCR beta chain was sequenced in a study of cytomegalovirus exposure and HLA in healthy donors. Whole-study findings and limits: The study labeled 150 to 200 TCR beta chains cytomegalovirus-associated. Association of 15,000 to 20,000 TCR beta sequences with HLA alleles was found at 0.05 false discovery rate in a later analysis.

To note about this clone: Its specificity is unknown.

Use of 60 Vbeta and 13 Jbeta primers characterized the PCR. Sequencing was performed with immunoSEQ multiplex PCR; in TCRdb, only in-frame clones are kept and a portion is missing. Here the sample spans some 96,000 clones, approximately 76% being singletons. The CDR3 is made up of 13 amino acids. V lost 8 bases, J lost 7 bases, and 15 bases lay in between. Germline V gene data show CDR1 as LNHDA and CDR2 as SQIVND (reference sequence). The receptor was isolated from a woman in her sixties in good health and CMV-seropositive. The V call is TRBV19, the J call TRBJ2-1; weak D call: TRBD2 (6 bases). Sequenced: PBMCs. The CDR3 region has the DNA TGTGCCAGTGGGGGAGGTAAGGGTAATGAGCAGTTCTTC. Encoded protein: CASGGGKGNEQFF. Based on the CDR3 plus reference TRBV19 and TRBJ2-1, the full variable domain is DGGITQSPKYLFRKEGQNVTLSCEQNLNHDAMYWYRQDPGQGLRLIYYSQIVNDFQKGDIAEGYSVSREKKESFPLTVTSAQKNPTAFYLCASGGGKGNEQFFGPGTRLTVL.